This entry lists 23 T cell receptor beta chains sequenced from one sample in a study of T cells in localized non-small cell lung cancer. Only in-frame clones appear in the TCRdb table, and some are missing; sequencing was by immunoSEQ multiplex PCR. The table lists around 100,000 clones, approximately 88% of them singletons. Sequencing was performed on peripheral blood, taken before any cancer treatment. These receptors came from a man between 35 and 75 years old with stage I squamous cell lung carcinoma.

The CDR3 nucleotides read TGTGCCAGCAGCTTAGGGTCTGGGGCGAATGAGCAGTTCTTC. It specifies CASSLGSGANEQFF. The rearrangement links TRBV7-6 to TRBJ2-1, with D perhaps TRBD1 (5 bases). CDR1 and CDR2 from the germline V gene are SGHVS and FNYEAQ. The V end lost 1 base, the J end lost 7 bases, and 11 bases lay between the germline ends. The CDR3 sequence is 14 residues long.

The rearrangement links TRBV15 to TRBJ2-3; D unclear. The V gene lost 0 bases and the J gene lost 4 bases, with 11 bases spanning the gap. The CDR3 covers 15 residues. CDR1 and CDR2 from the germline V gene are LNHNV and YYDKDF (reference sequence). CDR3 bases: TGTGCCACCAGCAGAGATCCCGGTTCCCCAGATACGCAGTATTTT. Protein: CATSRDPGSPDTQYF.

V and J are TRBV4-2 and TRBJ2-1; 8 bases agree with TRBD2. V lost 5 bases to trimming and J lost 3 bases; unmatched junction nucleotides: 6. The CDR3 is 15 residues long. Germline V lookup: CDR1 LGHNA, CDR2 YNFKEQ. CDR3 region: CASSSRGGNYNEQFF. The CDR3 nucleotides are TGTGCCAGCAGCTCTCGGGGGGGCAACTACAATGAGCAGTTCTTC.

This chain joins TRBV28 and TRBJ1-2, with a possible D match to TRBD1 (5 bases). Deletions cut 3 bases from V and 5 bases from J, with 10 bases between. Germline lookup yields CDR1 MDHEN and CDR2 SYDVKM. The CDR3 totals 13 residues. The CDR3 region has the DNA TGTGCCAGCAGTTTTAACCAGGGATATGGCTACACCTTC. Translation gives CASSFNQGYGYTF.

J is TRBJ2-2 and V is TRBV4-1, with a weak D call TRBD1 (5 bases). The ends were cut back, 6 bases at V and 6 bases at J, with 14 bases in the middle. Looked up from germline, CDR1 is MGHRA and CDR2 is YSYEKL. CDR3 length: 14 residues. The CDR3: CASSYYQGSGELFF. The CDR3, as DNA: TGCGCCAGCAGTTATTACCAGGGTTCCGGGGAGCTGTTTTTT.

The rearrangement uses TRBV7-9 and TRBJ2-1, with D possibly TRBD1 on 8 matching bases. With 11 bases removed from V and 8 bases from J, the gap between germline ends came to 28 bases. From germline, CDR1 is SEHNR and CDR2 FQNEAQ (reference sequence). The CDR3 runs to 16 residues. CDR3 sequence reads: CAGEGMKDRETDEQFF. CDR3 coding DNA: TGTGCCGGGGAGGGTATGAAGGACAGGGAGACAGATGAGCAGTTCTTC.

V usage is TRBV29-1 and J usage is TRBJ1-5, with 9 bases matching TRBD1. This CDR3 has 14 residues. With 6 bases clipped from V and 4 bases from J, the junction kept 7 bases outside the gene matches. From germline, CDR1 is SQVTM and CDR2 ANQGSEA. The CDR3 is CSVIPGTGNQPQHF. The CDR3 region has the DNA TGCAGCGTGATCCCCGGGACAGGGAATCAGCCCCAGCATTTT.

This chain uses TRBV7-9 with TRBJ1-2, with D tentatively TRBD1 (6 bases). Per the germline V gene, CDR1 is SEHNR and CDR2 is FQNEAQ (reference sequence). V was cut by 5 bases and J by 8 bases, with 18 bases left in between. This CDR3 has 14 amino acids. The CDR3 protein is CASSISGVSGGYTF. The CDR3 DNA sequence: TGTGCCAGCAGCATATCAGGGGTCTCAGGCGGCTACACCTTC. The full variable domain, in which reference TRBV7-9 and TRBJ1-2 provide the parts outside the CDR3, is DTGVSQNPRHKITKRGQNVTFRCDPISEHNRLYWYRQTLGQGPEFLTYFQNEAQLEKSRLLSDRFSAERPKGSFSTLEIQRTEQGDSAMYLCASSISGVSGGYTFGSGTRLTVV.

The chain employs TRBV6-6 and TRBJ1-4; D ambiguous. Trimming left V 2 bases short and J 4 bases short, with 5 bases between. The CDR3 loop spans 13 amino acids. From germline, CDR1 is MNHNY and CDR2 SVGAGI (reference sequence). The CDR3 region is CASSYGSNEKLFF. CDR3 in DNA: TGTGCCAGCAGTTACGGGAGTAATGAAAAACTGTTTTTT.

This clone showed up just once. This chain uses TRBV7-9 with TRBJ2-3; D possibly uses TRBD1 or TRBD2 (5 bases each). V was pared by 3 bases and J by 6 bases, with 7 bases between. This CDR3 is built from 12 residues. Germline loops: CDR1 SEHNR, CDR2 FQNEAQ (reference sequence). CDR3 nucleotide sequence: TGTGCCAGCAGCTTCGGGGCGGATACGCAGTATTTT. Translation gives CASSFGADTQYF.

This chain uses TRBV6-1 with TRBJ1-5; weak D call: TRBD1 (6 bases). Germline V gene data show CDR1 as MNHNS and CDR2 as SASEGT. The CDR3 is 15 amino acids. The V gene lost 4 bases and the J gene lost 2 bases, with 12 bases spanning the gap. Written as DNA, the CDR3 is TGTGCCAGCAGTGGGGGGCCCATCGGCAATCAGCCCCAGCATTTT. It is translated as CASSGGPIGNQPQHF.

In its sample, this clone was seen once. The chain recombines TRBV7-2 with TRBJ1-5; D is undetermined. CDR3 length: 15 residues. Germline V gene sequence: CDR1 SGHTA, CDR2 FQGNSA. V shed 2 bases and J shed 0 bases, with 8 bases lying between them. The CDR3 loop reads CASSLSAFSNQPQHF. The CDR3 DNA is TGTGCCAGCAGCTTAAGCGCGTTTAGCAATCAGCCCCAGCATTTT. The variable domain in full, with the rest retrieved from reference TRBV7-2 and TRBJ1-5, is GAGVSQSPSNKVTEKGKDVELRCDPISGHTALYWYRQSLGQGLEFLIYFQGNSAPDKSGLPSDRFSAERTGGSVSTLTIQRTQQEDSAVYLCASSLSAFSNQPQHFGDGTRLSIL.

J is TRBJ1-1 and V is TRBV21-1; the DNA was not compared with TRBD1, the D call given in the table. TRBV21-1 is shown as a pseudogene. This CDR3 spans 18 amino acids. Written as DNA, the CDR3 is TGTGCCAGCAGCAAAGCCCGACAGGACTGGCTCATGAACACTGAAGCTTTCTTT. This encodes CASSKARQDWLMNTEAFF.

This rearrangement joins TRBV5-1 to TRBJ2-5, with D unclear. Germline V gene lookup returns CDR1 SGHRS and CDR2 YFSETQ. V dropped 4 bases and J dropped 4 bases, with 11 bases sitting between them. The CDR3 loop spans 13 amino acids. DNA of the CDR3: TGCGCCAGCAGCCTTAACACGGCAGAGACCCAGTACTTC. Translation: CASSLNTAETQYF.

The chain recombines TRBV6-5 with TRBJ1-5; weak D call: TRBD1 (5 bases). The V end lost 8 bases, the J end lost 5 bases, and 16 bases lay between the germline ends. This CDR3 has 14 residues. The germline V gene encodes CDR1 MNHEY and CDR2 SVGAGI. CDR3 coding DNA: TGTGCCAGCGCCTTCCGGCGGGGGGATCAGCCCCAGCATTTT. Its translation is CASAFRRGDQPQHF.

The chain couples TRBV6-6 to TRBJ1-6; D possibly corresponds to TRBD1 (6 bases). CDR3 length: 15 amino acids. Trimming took off 8 bases at V and 4 bases at J, with 15 bases between the two ends. Germline V gene lookup returns CDR1 MNHNY and CDR2 SVGAGI (reference sequence). The CDR3 spells CASLKGHTYNSPLHF. In DNA, the CDR3 is TGTGCCAGCCTAAAGGGACACACTTATAATTCACCCCTCCACTTT.

The V and J genes are TRBV5-5 and TRBJ1-1; TRBD1 is a possible D gene (6 bases). Trimming stripped 5 bases from V and 9 bases from J, with 17 bases between. The CDR3 length is 13 residues. Germline CDR1 is SGHKS and CDR2 is YYEKEE (reference sequence). CDR3 DNA: TGTGCCAGCAGACAAGCAGGGGAGACACAAGCTTTCTTT. Translated, it gives CASRQAGETQAFF.

The chain is built from TRBV30 and TRBJ2-1, with no clear D. Germline lookup yields CDR1 GTSNPN and CDR2 SVGIG (reference sequence). V was cut by 1 base and J by 3 bases, with 4 bases left in between. CDR3 length: 12 amino acids. The CDR3 region is CAWSASYNEQFF. The DNA for the CDR3 is TGTGCCTGGAGTGCTAGCTACAATGAGCAGTTCTTC.

The rearrangement uses TRBV27 and TRBJ2-1; D possibly uses TRBD1 or TRBD2 (6 bases each). The CDR3 spans 16 residues. Trimming shortened V by 3 bases and J by 4 bases, and 16 bases separated the two germline ends. Germline loops: CDR1 MNHEY, CDR2 SMNVEV (reference sequence). CDR3 nucleotide sequence: TGTGCCAGCAGTTTCTGGGGGGCGAATCTTTACAATGAGCAGTTCTTC. Translation: CASSFWGANLYNEQFF.

The chain links TRBV5-6 to TRBJ2-3, with unresolved D. V shed 4 bases and J shed 6 bases, with 9 bases lying between them. CDR1 and CDR2 (germline): SGHDT, YYEEEE. The CDR3 sequence is 12 residues long. CDR3 sequence reads: CASSLDPDTQYF. CDR3 sequence (DNA): TGTGCCAGCAGCCTCGACCCCGATACGCAGTATTTT.

This chain links TRBV5-1 with TRBJ1-2; TRBD1 matches 7 bases. The CDR3 runs to 13 residues. Germline V CDR1 and CDR2: SGHRS, YFSETQ. V lost 0 bases, J lost 6 bases, and 2 bases stayed unmatched. Here the CDR3 reads CASSLGQGHGYTF. The CDR3 bases are TGCGCCAGCAGCTTGGGACAGGGACATGGCTACACCTTC.

V and J are TRBV11-2 and TRBJ1-2; D unclear. Trimming shortened V by 5 bases and J by 2 bases, and 12 bases separated the two germline ends. The CDR3 loop spans 14 amino acids. Per the germline V gene, CDR1 is SGHAT and CDR2 is FQNNGV. The CDR3 DNA is TGTGCCAGCAGCGTCCTGTTTGGGAACTATGGCTACACCTTC. This gives the protein CASSVLFGNYGYTF.

In this sample, this clone turned up once. This rearrangement joins TRBV14 to TRBJ2-7, with D uncertain. V lost 1 base, J lost 6 bases, and 10 bases lay in between. The CDR3 is 13 residues long. In germline, CDR1 is SGHDN, CDR2 FVKESK. CDR3 in DNA: TGTGCCAGCAGCCAAGGCGCTGTCCGCGAGCAGTACTTC. Residues: CASSQGAVREQYF.